This TCR beta chain was recovered during a study of brain T cells in children with intractable seizures. Sequencing was limited to surgery cases with top T cell transcript signatures in brain tissue. J gave up 2 bases and V 4 bases, and 11 bases lay outside the gene matches. This CDR3 spans 18 amino acids. Germline assignment: CDR1 SGDLS and CDR2 YYNGEE. Here immunoSEQ multiplex PCR was the method, and the copy in TCRdb shows in-frame clones only, minus some. The sample consists of some 76,000 clones, under 95% of them appearing once. In regard to this clone: What it binds is not known.

Study-wide results and limits: Absence of clones before surgery may stem from lower sequencing depth.

This clonotype was sampled from a boy under two years old with tuberous sclerosis and intractable seizures. Sample: peripheral blood, taken at surgery. The J gene is TRBJ2-2, the V gene TRBV9, with TRBD2 matching over 10 bases. The CDR3: CASSPLGLAGVNTGELFF. The CDR3 bases are TGTGCCAGCAGCCCTCTGGGGCTAGCGGGAGTAAACACCGGGGAGCTGTTTTTT.